This T cell receptor (beta chain) was found in a study of somatic mutations in cytotoxic T cells in rheumatoid arthritis. General observations from the study: Per patient, the largest CD8+ clone was found to exceed 20% of CD8+ cells in about an eighth of the 65 cases. Age-dependent increases in CD8+ clonality occurred in rheumatoid arthritis patients but not in healthy controls.

Remarks on this clone: The antigen is unknown. This sample includes further DNA sequences coding for the same CDR3.

Only in-frame clones appear in the TCRdb table, and some are missing; sequencing was by immunoSEQ multiplex PCR. The sample records some 18,000 clones, around 83% being singletons. V was cut by 1 base and J by 3 bases, with 1 base left in between. From germline, CDR1 is SNHLY and CDR2 FYNNEI. This CDR3 is built from 11 residues. This clonotype originated in an adult with rheumatoid arthritis. V usage is TRBV2 and J usage is TRBJ2-7; the D is unclear. The sequenced sample consisted of CD8+ T cells sorted from blood. The CDR3 here is CASSEGYEQYF. DNA of the CDR3: TGTGCCAGCAGTGAAGGCTACGAGCAGTACTTC.